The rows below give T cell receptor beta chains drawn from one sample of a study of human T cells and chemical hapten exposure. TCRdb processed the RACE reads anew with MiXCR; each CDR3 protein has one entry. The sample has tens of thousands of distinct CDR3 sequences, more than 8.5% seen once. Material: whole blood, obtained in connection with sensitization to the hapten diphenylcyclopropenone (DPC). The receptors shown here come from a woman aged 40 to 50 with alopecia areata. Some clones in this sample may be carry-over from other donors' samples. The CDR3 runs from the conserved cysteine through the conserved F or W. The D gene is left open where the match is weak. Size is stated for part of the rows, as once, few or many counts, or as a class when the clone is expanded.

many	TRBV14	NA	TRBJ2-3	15	TGTGCCAGCAGCCAAGCCAGACCTAGCACAGATACGCAGTATTTT	CASSQARPSTDTQYF
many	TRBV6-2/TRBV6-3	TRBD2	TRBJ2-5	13	TGTGCCAGCAGTGACCGGGACTACGAGACCCAGTACTTC	CASSDRDYETQYF
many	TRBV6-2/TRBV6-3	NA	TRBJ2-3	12	TGTGCCAGCAGTTACCGGACGAATACGCAGTATTTT	CASSYRTNTQYF
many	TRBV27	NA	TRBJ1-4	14	TGTGCCAGCAGTTTATCTAGCAGGGTGGAAAAACTGTTTTTT	CASSLSSRVEKLFF
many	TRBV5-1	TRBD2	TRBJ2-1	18	TGCGCCAGCAGCCCGATCGGACCTAGCGGGGGAAGGGGATATGAGCAGTTCTTC	CASSPIGPSGGRGYEQFF
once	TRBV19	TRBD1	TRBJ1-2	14	TGTGCCAGTAGTCTATCGGACAGGAACTATGGCTACACCTTC	CASSLSDRNYGYTF
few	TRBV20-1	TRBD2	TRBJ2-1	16	TGCAGTGCTAGAGATCCTAGCGGGGGGGACTACAATGAGCAGTTCTTC	CSARDPSGGDYNEQFF
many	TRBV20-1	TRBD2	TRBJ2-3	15	TGCAGTGCCGGGACTAGCGGGGGGGCCTGGGATACGCAGTATTTT	CSAGTSGGAWDTQYF
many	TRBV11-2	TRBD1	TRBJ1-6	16	TGTGCCAGCAGCCCGGAAGTTGGGACAGGGGGTTCACCCCTCCACTTT	CASSPEVGTGGSPLHF
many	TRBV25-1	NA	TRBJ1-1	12	TGTGCCAGCAGGAAAGGAGTCACTGAAGCTTTCTTT	CASRKGVTEAFF
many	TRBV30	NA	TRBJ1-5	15	TGTGCCTGGAGTCATCCCCCCCCGGGGGATCAGCCCCAGCATTTT	CAWSHPPPGDQPQHF
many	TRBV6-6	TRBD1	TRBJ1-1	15	TGTGCCAGCAGTAAACCGGGACAGGGGATGACTGAAGCTTTCTTT	CASSKPGQGMTEAFF
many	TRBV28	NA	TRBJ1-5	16	TGTGCCAGCAGGCGTCCTTTGGGGGGCAAAGGTCAGCCCCAGCATTTT	CASRRPLGGKGQPQHF
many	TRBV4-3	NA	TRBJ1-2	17	TGCGCCAGCAGCCAAGATATGAGACGGCAAGCTAACTATGGCTACACCTTC	CASSQDMRRQANYGYTF
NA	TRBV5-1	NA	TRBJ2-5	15	TGCGCCAGCAGCTCTGAAAGGCCAGGGTTCGAGACCCAGTACTTC	CASSSERPGFETQYF
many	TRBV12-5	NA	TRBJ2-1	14	TGTGCTAGTGGTTTGGTCCCCACCCTTAATGAGCAGTTCTTC	CASGLVPTLNEQFF
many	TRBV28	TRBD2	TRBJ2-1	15	TGTGCCAGCAGTCCCCCAAGCGGGGGGCCCTATGAGCAGTTCTTC	CASSPPSGGPYEQFF
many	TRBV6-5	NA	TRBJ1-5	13	TGTGCCAGCAGCAACACAGGGACCCAGCCCCAGCATTTT	CASSNTGTQPQHF
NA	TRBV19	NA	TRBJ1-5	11	TGTGCCAGTAGTAACAATCAGCCCCAGCATTTT	CASSNNQPQHF
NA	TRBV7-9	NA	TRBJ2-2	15	TGTGCCAGCAGTGCAGGGCCCGCGAACACCGGGGAGCTGTTTTTT	CASSAGPANTGELFF
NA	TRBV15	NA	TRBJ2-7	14	TGTGCCACCAGCAGTGACAGGAGGGCCTACGAGCAGTACTTC	CATSSDRRAYEQYF
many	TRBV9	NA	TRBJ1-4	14	TGTGCCAGCAGCGTCAAAGGATCGGGGGAAAAACTGTTTTTT	CASSVKGSGEKLFF
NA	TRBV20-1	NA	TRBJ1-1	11	TGCAGTGCTAGAGGACAGTTTGAAGCTTTCTTT	CSARGQFEAFF
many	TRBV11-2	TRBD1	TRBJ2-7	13	TGTGCCAGCAGCCCCGGACAGGTCTACGAGCAGTACTTC	CASSPGQVYEQYF
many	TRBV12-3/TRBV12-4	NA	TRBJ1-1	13	TGTGCCAGCAGTTTTAAAAGAAACACTGAAGCTTTCTTT	CASSFKRNTEAFF
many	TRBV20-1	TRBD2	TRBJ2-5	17	TGCAGTGCTAGAACTGGTACTAGCGGGGGGCTAAGCGAGACCCAGTACTTC	CSARTGTSGGLSETQYF
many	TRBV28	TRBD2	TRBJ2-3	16	TGTGCCAGCAGTATTAGCGGGGGGCCTAGCACAGATACGCAGTATTTT	CASSISGGPSTDTQYF
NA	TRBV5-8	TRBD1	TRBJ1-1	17	TGTGCCAGCAGCAGCGGACAGGTCCCTAGGGGGAACACTGAAGCTTTCTTT	CASSSGQVPRGNTEAFF
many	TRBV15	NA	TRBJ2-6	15	TGTGCCACCAGCAGAGAGGGCTCTGGGGCCAACGTCCTGACTTTC	CATSREGSGANVLTF
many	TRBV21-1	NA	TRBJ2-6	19	TGTGCCAGCAGCAAAGGCAAGGCCGAGACCTACTCTGGGGCCAACGTCCTGACTTTC	CASSKGKAETYSGANVLTF
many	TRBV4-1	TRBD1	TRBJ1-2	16	TGCGCCAGCAGCCCTCCGGGACAGGGGATCCCCGGGGGCTACACCTTC	CASSPPGQGIPGGYTF
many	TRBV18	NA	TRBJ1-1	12	TGTGCCAGCGGAGAGGGCATCACTGAAGCTTTCTTT	CASGEGITEAFF
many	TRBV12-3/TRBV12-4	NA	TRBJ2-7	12	TGTGCCAGCAGTTTATCGGGTTTCGAGCAGTACTTC	CASSLSGFEQYF
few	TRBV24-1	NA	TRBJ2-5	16	TGTGCCACCAGTGACCCCACCGGGCCAGAGGGAGAGACCCAGTACTTC	CATSDPTGPEGETQYF
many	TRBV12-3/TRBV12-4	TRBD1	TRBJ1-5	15	TGTGCCAGCAGTCCCTGGACAGGGGAGGGTCAGCCCCAGCATTTT	CASSPWTGEGQPQHF
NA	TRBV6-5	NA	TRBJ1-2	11	TGTGCCAGCAGTCGTTTCGGAAGCTACACCTTC	CASSRFGSYTF
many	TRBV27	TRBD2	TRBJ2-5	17	TGTGCCAGCAGTTCTCCCCGGGAGGGGGGGGCGCGCGTGACCCAGTACTTC	CASSSPREGGARVTQYF
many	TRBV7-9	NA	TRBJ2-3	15	TGTGCCAGCAGCACCCCTCGGGGACACCCCCCAAGGCAGTATTTT	CASSTPRGHPPRQYF
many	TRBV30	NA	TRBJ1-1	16	TGTGCCTGGAGTGTCCGGGGGTTCCGTGTTTGGGGGATAGCTTTCTTT	CAWSVRGFRVWGIAFF
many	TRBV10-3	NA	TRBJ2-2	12	TGTGCCATCAGCCAGAACACCGGGGAGCTGTTTTTT	CAISQNTGELFF
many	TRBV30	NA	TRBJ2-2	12	TGTGCCTGGAGTGTACAGGCCGGGGAGCTGTTTTTT	CAWSVQAGELFF
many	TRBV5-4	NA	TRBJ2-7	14	TGTGCCAGCAGCTTGCCGCTGGGCAGCCGGGAGCAGTACTTC	CASSLPLGSREQYF